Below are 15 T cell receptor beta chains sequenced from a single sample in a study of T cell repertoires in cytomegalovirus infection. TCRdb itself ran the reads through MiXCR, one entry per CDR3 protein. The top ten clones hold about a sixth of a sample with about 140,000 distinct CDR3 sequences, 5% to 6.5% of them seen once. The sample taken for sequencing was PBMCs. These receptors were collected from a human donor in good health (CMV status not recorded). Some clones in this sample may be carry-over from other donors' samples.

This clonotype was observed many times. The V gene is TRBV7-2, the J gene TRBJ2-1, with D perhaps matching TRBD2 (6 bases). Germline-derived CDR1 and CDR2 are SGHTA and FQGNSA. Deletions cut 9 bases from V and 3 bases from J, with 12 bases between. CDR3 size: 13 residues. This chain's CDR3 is CASKAGSYNEQFF. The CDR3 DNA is TGTGCCAGTAAGGCGGGGAGCTACAATGAGCAGTTCTTC.

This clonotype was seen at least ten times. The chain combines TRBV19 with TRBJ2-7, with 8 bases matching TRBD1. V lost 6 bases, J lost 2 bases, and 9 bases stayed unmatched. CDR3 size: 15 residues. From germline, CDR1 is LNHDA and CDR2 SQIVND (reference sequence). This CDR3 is CASRELGTGTYEQYF. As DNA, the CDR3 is TGTGCCAGTAGGGAACTCGGGACAGGAACCTACGAGCAGTACTTC.

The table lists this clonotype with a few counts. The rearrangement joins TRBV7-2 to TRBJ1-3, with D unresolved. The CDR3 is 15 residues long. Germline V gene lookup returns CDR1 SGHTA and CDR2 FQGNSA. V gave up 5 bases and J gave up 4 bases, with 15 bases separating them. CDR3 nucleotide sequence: TGTGCCAGCAGCGCCGACCGGGCAGAAGGAAACACCATATATTTT. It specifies CASSADRAEGNTIYF.

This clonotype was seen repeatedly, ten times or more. The CDR3, as DNA: TGTGCCAGCAGTTCCCCGGCAGGGGTCTTCGACGAGCAGTACTTC. Translating gives CASSSPAGVFDEQYF. The V call is TRBV6-2 or TRBV6-3, the J call TRBJ2-7; a weak D match, TRBD1 (6 bases). CDR1 is MNHEY and CDR2 is SVGEGT in the germline V gene. The CDR3 extends over 15 amino acids. Trimming cost V 4 bases and J 5 bases, with 18 bases left between them.

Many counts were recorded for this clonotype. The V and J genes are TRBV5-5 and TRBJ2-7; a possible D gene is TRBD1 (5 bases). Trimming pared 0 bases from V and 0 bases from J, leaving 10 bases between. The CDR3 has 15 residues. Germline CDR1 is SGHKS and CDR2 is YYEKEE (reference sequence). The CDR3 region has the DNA TGTGCCAGCAGCTTGGCAGGGATAAACTCCTACGAGCAGTACTTC. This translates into CASSLAGINSYEQYF.

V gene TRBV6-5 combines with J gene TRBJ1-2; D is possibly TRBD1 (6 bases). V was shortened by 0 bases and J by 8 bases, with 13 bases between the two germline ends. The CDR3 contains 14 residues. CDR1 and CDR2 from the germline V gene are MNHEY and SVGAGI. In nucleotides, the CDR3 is TGTGCCAGCAGTTACTCGAGGGGGGCTGGAGGCTACACCTTC. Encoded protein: CASSYSRGAGGYTF.

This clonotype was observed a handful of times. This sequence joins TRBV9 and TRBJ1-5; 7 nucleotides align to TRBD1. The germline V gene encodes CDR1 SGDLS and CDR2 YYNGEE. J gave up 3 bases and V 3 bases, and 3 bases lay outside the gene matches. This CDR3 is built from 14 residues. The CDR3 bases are TGTGCCAGCAGCGCCGGGACAGCCAATCAGCCCCAGCATTTT. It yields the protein CASSAGTANQPQHF.

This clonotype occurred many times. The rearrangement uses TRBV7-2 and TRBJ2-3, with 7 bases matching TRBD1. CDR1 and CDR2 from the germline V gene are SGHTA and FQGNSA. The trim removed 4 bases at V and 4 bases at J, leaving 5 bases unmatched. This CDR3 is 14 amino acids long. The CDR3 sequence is CASSSIRGSDTQYF. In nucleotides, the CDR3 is TGTGCCAGCAGCTCGATCAGGGGGTCAGATACGCAGTATTTT.

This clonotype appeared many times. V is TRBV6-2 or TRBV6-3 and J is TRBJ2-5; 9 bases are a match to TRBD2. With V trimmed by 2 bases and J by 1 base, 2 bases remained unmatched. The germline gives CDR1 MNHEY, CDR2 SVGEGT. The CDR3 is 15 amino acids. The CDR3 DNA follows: TGTGCCAGCAGTTACGCGGGGGGGCTCCAAGAGACCCAGTACTTC. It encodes CASSYAGGLQETQYF.

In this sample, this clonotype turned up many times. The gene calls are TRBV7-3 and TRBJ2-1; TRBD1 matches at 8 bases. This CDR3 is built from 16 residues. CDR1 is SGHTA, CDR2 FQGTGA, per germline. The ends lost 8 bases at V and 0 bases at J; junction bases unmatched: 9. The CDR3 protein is CASAGQGRSSYNEQFF. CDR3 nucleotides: TGTGCCAGCGCAGGACAGGGTCGGAGCTCCTACAATGAGCAGTTCTTC. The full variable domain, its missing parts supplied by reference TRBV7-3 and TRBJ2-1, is GAGVSQTPSNKVTEKGKYVELRCDPISGHTALYWYRQSLGQGPEFLIYFQGTGAADDSGLPNDRFFAVRPEGSVSTLKIQRTERGDSAVYLCASAGQGRSSYNEQFFGPGTRLTVL.

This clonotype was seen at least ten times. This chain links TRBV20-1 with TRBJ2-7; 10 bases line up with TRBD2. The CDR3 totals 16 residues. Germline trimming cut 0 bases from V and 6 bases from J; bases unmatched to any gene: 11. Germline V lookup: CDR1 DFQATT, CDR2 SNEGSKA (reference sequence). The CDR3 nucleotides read TGCAGTGCTAGAGATTCGGCCAGCGGGGGGGTCTTCGAGCAGTACTTC. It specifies CSARDSASGGVFEQYF.

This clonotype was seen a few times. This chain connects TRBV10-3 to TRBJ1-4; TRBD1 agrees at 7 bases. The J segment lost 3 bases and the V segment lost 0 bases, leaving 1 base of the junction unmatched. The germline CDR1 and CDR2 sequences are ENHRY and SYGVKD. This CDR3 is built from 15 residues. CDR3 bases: TGTGCCATCAGTGAGTCGGGACAGCCTAATGAAAAACTGTTTTTT. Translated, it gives CAISESGQPNEKLFF.

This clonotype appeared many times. The CDR3 DNA reads as TGCGCCAGCAGCCAAGAGACATTTCGGACAGATGGCTACACCTTC. It yields the protein CASSQETFRTDGYTF. The rearrangement joins TRBV4-3 to TRBJ1-2; tentative D call: TRBD1 (6 bases). V was pared by 0 bases and J by 6 bases, with 14 bases between. The CDR3 spans 15 residues. Germline V gene lookup returns CDR1 LGHNA and CDR2 YSLEER.

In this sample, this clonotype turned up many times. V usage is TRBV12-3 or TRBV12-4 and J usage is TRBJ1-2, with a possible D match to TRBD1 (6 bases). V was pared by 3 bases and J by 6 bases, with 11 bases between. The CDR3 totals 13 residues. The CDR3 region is CASSFFRGNGYTF. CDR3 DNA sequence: TGTGCCAGCAGTTTCTTCAGGGGCAATGGCTACACCTTC.

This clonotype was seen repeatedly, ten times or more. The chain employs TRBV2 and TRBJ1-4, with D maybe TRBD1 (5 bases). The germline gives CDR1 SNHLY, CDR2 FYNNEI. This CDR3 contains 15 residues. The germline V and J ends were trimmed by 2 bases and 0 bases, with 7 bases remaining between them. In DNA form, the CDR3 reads TGTGCCAGCAGTGAACAGGGAGCAACTAATGAAAAACTGTTTTTT. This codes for CASSEQGATNEKLFF.